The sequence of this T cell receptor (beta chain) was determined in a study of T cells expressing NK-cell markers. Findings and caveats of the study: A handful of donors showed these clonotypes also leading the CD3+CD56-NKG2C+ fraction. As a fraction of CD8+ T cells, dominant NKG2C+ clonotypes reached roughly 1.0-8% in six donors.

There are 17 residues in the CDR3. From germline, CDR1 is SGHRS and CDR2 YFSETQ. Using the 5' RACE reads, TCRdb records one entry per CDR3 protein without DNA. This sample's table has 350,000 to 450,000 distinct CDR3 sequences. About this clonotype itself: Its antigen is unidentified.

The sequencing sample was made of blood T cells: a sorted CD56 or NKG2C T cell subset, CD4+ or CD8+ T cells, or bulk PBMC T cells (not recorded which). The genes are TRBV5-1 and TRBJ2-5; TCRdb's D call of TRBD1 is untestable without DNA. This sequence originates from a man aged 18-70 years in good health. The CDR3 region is CASSLTWTGGGFMSQYF.